This is a list of T cell receptor beta chains from one sample in a study of blood T cell repertoires in COVID-19. Data came from immunoSEQ multiplex PCR; TCRdb stores just in-frame clones and leaves some out. The profile shows 250,000 to 350,000 clones, about 84% of them singletons. Sequencing was performed on peripheral blood. Receptor source: a woman between 45 and 60 years old with acute or convalescent COVID-19. Each CDR3 is given with its conserved first and last residue. The D gene is left open where the match is weak. Clone size is given for some rows only: seen once, a few or many times, or a class if the clone is expanded.

v_call,j_call,clone_size,d_call,cdr3_nt,cdr3_aa
TRBV28,TRBJ2-7,-,TRBD1,TGTGCCAGCACCTACGGATGGGACAGAACCTACGAGCAGTACTTC,CASTYGWDRTYEQYF
TRBV4-3,TRBJ1-4,-,-,TGCGCCAGCAGCCAAGGTTTCATCCGCGCAACTAATGAAAAACTGTTTTTT,CASSQGFIRATNEKLFF
TRBV7-3,TRBJ2-3,-,TRBD2,TGTGCCAGCAGCAGCGGGAACACAGATACGCAGTATTTT,CASSSGNTDTQYF
TRBV2,TRBJ1-4,-,-,TGTGCCAGCAGGACCGACAGTGAAAAACTGTTTTTT,CASRTDSEKLFF
TRBV28,TRBJ1-1,-,TRBD1,TGTGCCAGCAGTTTCCCAAACAGGGGGTGGACTGAAGCTTTCTTT,CASSFPNRGWTEAFF
TRBV20-1,TRBJ1-1,few,-,TGCAGTGCTGTTTACAGGGAAAAAGCTTTCTTT,CSAVYREKAFF
TRBV7-3,TRBJ1-5,-,TRBD1,TGTGCCAGCAGCTTAAGGACAGGGGAGAATCAGCCCCAGCATTTT,CASSLRTGENQPQHF
TRBV7-3,TRBJ2-2,-,TRBD1,TGTGCCAGCAGCCTGGGGACAGGGGCGGACACCGGGGAGCTGTTTTTT,CASSLGTGADTGELFF
TRBV7-2,TRBJ2-1,-,TRBD2,TGTGCCAGCAGCTTCCCTACTAGCGGACACAATGAGCAGTTCTTC,CASSFPTSGHNEQFF
TRBV15,TRBJ1-5,-,-,TGTGCCACCAGCAGAGATCCAGGGCAGGGTCAGCCCCAGCATTTT,CATSRDPGQGQPQHF
TRBV9,TRBJ2-7,-,TRBD2,TGTGCCAGCAGCGGGAGGACTAGCGGCCACGAGCAGTACTTC,CASSGRTSGHEQYF
TRBV28,TRBJ1-5,-,-,TGTGCCAGCAGTTTGACAGGAGTTAGCAATCAGCCCCAGCATTTT,CASSLTGVSNQPQHF
TRBV2,TRBJ2-3,-,-,TGTGCCAGCAGTTTAGCCGGAGATACGCAGTATTTT,CASSLAGDTQYF
TRBV27,TRBJ2-1,-,-,TGTGCCAGCAGTTTATACGGGAGGGGGCGAAGTGAGCAGTTCTTC,CASSLYGRGRSEQFF
TRBV24-1,TRBJ2-5,-,-,TGTGCCACCAGTGATTTAAGAGCAGGGATCGAGACCCAGTACTTC,CATSDLRAGIETQYF
TRBV5-1,TRBJ2-6,-,TRBD1,TGCGCCAGCAGCTTGGAGGCAGGGGGCTCCCTCGGGGCCAACGTCCTGACTTTC,CASSLEAGGSLGANVLTF
TRBV6-2/TRBV6-3,TRBJ2-7,-,-,TGTGCCAGCAGTTACTTATTCGAGCAGTACTTC,CASSYLFEQYF
TRBV9,TRBJ2-1,-,TRBD1,TGTGCCAGCAGCCCTCGAGGACAGGGGGCGCTCAATGAGCAGTTCTTC,CASSPRGQGALNEQFF
TRBV25-1,TRBJ2-7,-,-,TGTGCCAGCAGTGATAAGCGGAAAGCATACGAGCAGTACTTC,CASSDKRKAYEQYF
TRBV7-2,TRBJ2-5,-,TRBD2,TGTGCCAGCAGCTCTGTTAGCGGACTAGCCGGACAGACCCAGTACTTC,CASSSVSGLAGQTQYF
TRBV3-1/TRBV3-2,TRBJ2-5,once,TRBD2,TGTGCCAGCAGCCTCCATTGGGGACTAGCGGACCAAGAGACCCAGTACTTC,CASSLHWGLADQETQYF
TRBV27,TRBJ1-4,once,-,TGTGCCAGCAGGGGGGCTTTGGAAAAACTGTTTTTT,CASRGALEKLFF
TRBV7-9,TRBJ2-3,-,-,TGTGCCAGCAGTCTTCGACAGGGCACAGATACGCAGTATTTT,CASSLRQGTDTQYF
TRBV29-1,TRBJ2-3,-,TRBD1,TGCAGCGTTCAAAAAGGACAGGAAACGCAGTATTTT,CSVQKGQETQYF
TRBV11-3,TRBJ2-1,-,TRBD2,TGTGCCAGCAGCCAAAGGACTAGCGGGAGGGGGGTAGATGAGCAGTTCTTC,CASSQRTSGRGVDEQFF
TRBV30,TRBJ1-2,-,-,TGTGCCTGGAGTCCACAGGACGCTGGTGGCTACACCTTC,CAWSPQDAGGYTF
TRBV19,TRBJ1-1,-,-,TGTGCCAGTAGTACCATACCAGGACGGGGTAGGTCTGAAGCTTTCTTT,CASSTIPGRGRSEAFF
TRBV5-1,TRBJ2-2,-,-,TGCGCCAGCAGCTTCGTGACAGGGAACACCGGGGAGCTGTTTTTT,CASSFVTGNTGELFF
TRBV5-1,TRBJ2-4,-,-,TGCGCCAGCAGCTTACTCCCTCGGCCAGGGGAAAACATTCAGTACTTC,CASSLLPRPGENIQYF
TRBV4-1,TRBJ1-4,-,-,TGCGCCAGCAGCCAAGATCCCTTTGAAAAACTGTTTTTT,CASSQDPFEKLFF
TRBV10-3,TRBJ2-5,-,TRBD2,TGTGCCATCAGTGGAATAGCGGGAGAACAAGAGACCCAGTACTTC,CAISGIAGEQETQYF
TRBV18,TRBJ1-4,-,TRBD1,TGTGCCAGCTCACCACCGGGACAGCTTAATGAAAAACTGTTTTTT,CASSPPGQLNEKLFF
TRBV19,TRBJ2-7,-,-,TGTGCCAGTAGTATGGCCGGGATTAGATCCTACGAGCAGTACTTC,CASSMAGIRSYEQYF
TRBV2,TRBJ2-7,many,-,TGTGCCAGCTGGTCCGACTACTCCTACGAGCAGTACTTC,CASWSDYSYEQYF
TRBV19,TRBJ2-1,-,TRBD2,TGTGCCAGTAGTTTTCGCGCGGGAGTCGCGGATGAGCAGTTCTTC,CASSFRAGVADEQFF
TRBV4-1,TRBJ2-1,-,-,TGCGCCAGCAGCCAAGAGGTAATCCAGCGGAGCAATGAGCAGTTCTTC,CASSQEVIQRSNEQFF
TRBV4-1,TRBJ2-1,-,-,TGCGCCAGCAGCCAACGTTCCTATGAGCAGTTCTTC,CASSQRSYEQFF
TRBV19,TRBJ1-5,-,-,TGTGCCAGTAGTTCGGGTGGCGGGAGTCAGCCCCAGCATTTT,CASSSGGGSQPQHF
TRBV28,TRBJ2-1,-,TRBD2,TGTGCCAGCAGTTCTCCCGGGGGGGCCGAAGACAATGAGCAGTTCTTC,CASSSPGGAEDNEQFF
TRBV5-1,TRBJ2-7,-,TRBD2,TGCGCCAGCAGCCCGGAACTAGCGGGAGGGAATTACGAGCAGTACTTC,CASSPELAGGNYEQYF
TRBV28,TRBJ1-5,-,-,TGTGCCAGCAGTTTAACGAACTATCAGCCCCAGCATTTT,CASSLTNYQPQHF
TRBV28,TRBJ2-7,-,TRBD2,TGTGCCAGCAGTTTTTTAGGCGGGAGTCCTTACGAGCAGTACTTC,CASSFLGGSPYEQYF
TRBV6-4,TRBJ2-1,-,-,TGTGCCAGCAGTGACCGGGACACCAAGCAGTTCTTC,CASSDRDTKQFF
TRBV24-1,TRBJ1-1,-,TRBD1,TGTGCCACCAGTGGGGGGACAGAAATGAACACTGAAGCTTTCTTT,CATSGGTEMNTEAFF
TRBV5-1,TRBJ2-3,-,-,TGCGCCAGCAGCCCTAATACCGGCACAGATACGCAGTATTTT,CASSPNTGTDTQYF
TRBV3-1/TRBV3-2,TRBJ1-1,-,-,TGTGCCAGCAGGAGGAACAAATCTGAAGCTTTCTTT,CASRRNKSEAFF
TRBV11-3,TRBJ2-1,few,TRBD2,TGTGCCAGCAGCACATCCGGGACTAGCGACTACAATGAGCAGTTCTTC,CASSTSGTSDYNEQFF
TRBV4-1,TRBJ2-1,-,-,TGCGCCAGCAGCCAAGTAGCGACCTATGGTTACAATGAGCAGTTCTTC,CASSQVATYGYNEQFF
TRBV7-2,TRBJ2-5,once,-,TGTGCCAGCAGCTTACCTCAGGGAGGATCAGAGACCCAGTACTTC,CASSLPQGGSETQYF
TRBV5-5,TRBJ1-5,once,TRBD1,TGTGCCAGCAGCCGATTCAGGGGGCTAGGGAATCAGCCCCAGCATTTT,CASSRFRGLGNQPQHF